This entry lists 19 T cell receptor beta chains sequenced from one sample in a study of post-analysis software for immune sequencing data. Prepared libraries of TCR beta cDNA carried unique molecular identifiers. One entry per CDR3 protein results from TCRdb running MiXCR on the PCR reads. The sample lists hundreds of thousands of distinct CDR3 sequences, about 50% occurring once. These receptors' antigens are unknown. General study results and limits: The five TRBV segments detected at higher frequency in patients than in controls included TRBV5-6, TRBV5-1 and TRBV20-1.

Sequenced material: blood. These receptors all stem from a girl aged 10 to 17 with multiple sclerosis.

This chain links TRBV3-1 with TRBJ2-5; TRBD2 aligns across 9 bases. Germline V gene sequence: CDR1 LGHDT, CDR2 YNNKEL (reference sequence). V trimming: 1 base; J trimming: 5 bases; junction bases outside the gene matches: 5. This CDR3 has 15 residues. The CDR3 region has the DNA TGTGCCAGCAGCCAAGGTTTAGCGGGAGTGGAGACCCAGTACTTC. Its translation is CASSQGLAGVETQYF.

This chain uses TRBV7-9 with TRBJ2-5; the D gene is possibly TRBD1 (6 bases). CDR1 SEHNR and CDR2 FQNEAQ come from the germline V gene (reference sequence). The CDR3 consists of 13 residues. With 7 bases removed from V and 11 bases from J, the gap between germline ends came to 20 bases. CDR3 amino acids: CASNTGLDNEQYF. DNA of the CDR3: TGTGCCAGCAACACAGGGCTAGACAATGAGCAGTACTTC.

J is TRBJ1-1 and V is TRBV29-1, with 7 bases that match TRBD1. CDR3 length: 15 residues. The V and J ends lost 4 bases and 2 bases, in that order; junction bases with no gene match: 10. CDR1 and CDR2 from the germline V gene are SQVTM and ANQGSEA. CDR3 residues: CSVADRAVINTEAFF. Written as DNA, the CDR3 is TGCAGCGTTGCCGACAGGGCCGTCATAAACACTGAAGCTTTCTTT. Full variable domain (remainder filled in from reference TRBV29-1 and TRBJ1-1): SAVISQKPSRDICQRGTSLTIQCQVDSQVTMMFWYRQQPGQSLTLIATANQGSEATYESGFVIDKFPISRPNLTFSTLTVSNMSPEDSSIYLCSVADRAVINTEAFFGQGTRLTVV.

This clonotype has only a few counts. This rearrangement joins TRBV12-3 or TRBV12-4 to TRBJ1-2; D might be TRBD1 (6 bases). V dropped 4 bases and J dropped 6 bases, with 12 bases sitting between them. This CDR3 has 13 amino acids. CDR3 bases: TGTGCCAGCAGTTCCGGGACAACTAATGGCTACACCTTC. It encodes CASSSGTTNGYTF.

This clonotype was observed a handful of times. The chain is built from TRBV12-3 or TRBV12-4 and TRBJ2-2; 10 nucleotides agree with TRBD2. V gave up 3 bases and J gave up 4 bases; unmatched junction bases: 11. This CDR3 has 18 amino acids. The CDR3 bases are TGTGCCAGCAGTTTTCGAGCGGGAGGGTTTAAGGGCACCGGGGAGCTGTTTTTT. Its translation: CASSFRAGGFKGTGELFF.

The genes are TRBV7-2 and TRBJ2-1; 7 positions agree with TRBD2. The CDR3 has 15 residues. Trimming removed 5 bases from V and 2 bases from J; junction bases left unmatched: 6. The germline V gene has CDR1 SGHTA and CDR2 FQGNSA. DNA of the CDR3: TGTGCCAGCAGCCCCGAGACTAGCCCCTACAATGAGCAGTTCTTC. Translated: CASSPETSPYNEQFF.

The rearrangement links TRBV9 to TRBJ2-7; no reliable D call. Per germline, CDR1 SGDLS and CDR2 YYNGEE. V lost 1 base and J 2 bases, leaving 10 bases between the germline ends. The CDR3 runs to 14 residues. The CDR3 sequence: CASSVNADTYEQYF. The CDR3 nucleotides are TGTGCCAGCAGCGTAAACGCGGATACCTACGAGCAGTACTTC.

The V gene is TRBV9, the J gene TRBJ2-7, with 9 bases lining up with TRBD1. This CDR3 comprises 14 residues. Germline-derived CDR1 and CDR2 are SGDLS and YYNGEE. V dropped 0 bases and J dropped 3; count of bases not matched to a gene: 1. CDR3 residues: CASSVDRGHYEQYF. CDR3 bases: TGTGCCAGCAGCGTAGACAGGGGGCACTACGAGCAGTACTTC.

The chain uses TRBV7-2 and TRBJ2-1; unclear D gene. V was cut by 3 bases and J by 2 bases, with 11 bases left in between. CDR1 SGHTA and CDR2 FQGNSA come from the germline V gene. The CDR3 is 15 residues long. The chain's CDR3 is CASSFDLMPYNEQFF. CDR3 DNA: TGTGCCAGCAGCTTCGACTTAATGCCCTACAATGAGCAGTTCTTC.

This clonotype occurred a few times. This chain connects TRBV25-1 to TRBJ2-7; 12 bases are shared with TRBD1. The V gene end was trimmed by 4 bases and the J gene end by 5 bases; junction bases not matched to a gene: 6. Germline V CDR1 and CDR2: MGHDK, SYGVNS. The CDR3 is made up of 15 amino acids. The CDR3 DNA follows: TGTGCCAGCAGTGGAGGGACAGGGGGCCCCCACGAGCAGTACTTC. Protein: CASSGGTGGPHEQYF.

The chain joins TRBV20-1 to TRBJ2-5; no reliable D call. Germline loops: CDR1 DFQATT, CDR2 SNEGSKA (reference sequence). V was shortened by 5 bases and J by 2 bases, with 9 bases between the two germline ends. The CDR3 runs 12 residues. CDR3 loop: CSAPPQQETQYF. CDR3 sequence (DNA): TGCAGTGCTCCTCCGCAGCAAGAGACCCAGTACTTC.

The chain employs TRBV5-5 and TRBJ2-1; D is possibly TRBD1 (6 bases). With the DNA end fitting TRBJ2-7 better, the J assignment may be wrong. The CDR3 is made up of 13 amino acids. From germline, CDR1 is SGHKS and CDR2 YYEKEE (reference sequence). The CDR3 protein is CASSSVQGNEQYF. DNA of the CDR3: TGTGCCAGCAGCTCTGTACAGGGTAATGAGCAGTACTTC.

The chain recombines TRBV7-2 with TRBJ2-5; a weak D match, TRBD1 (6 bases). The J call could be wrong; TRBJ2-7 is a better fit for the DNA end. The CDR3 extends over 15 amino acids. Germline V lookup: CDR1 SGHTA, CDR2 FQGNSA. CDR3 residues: CASSLVVWDTYEQYF. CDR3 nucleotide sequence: TGTGCCAGCAGCTTAGTGGTATGGGACACCTACGAGCAGTACTTC.

The CDR3 protein is CASSLALLPSRNQPQHF. The DNA for the CDR3 is TGTGCCAGCAGCTTAGCGCTGCTCCCTTCACGCAATCAGCCCCAGCATTTT. The chain has TRBV7-8 and TRBJ1-5; D unresolved. Germline V gene data show CDR1 as SGHVS and CDR2 as FQNEAQ. There are 17 residues in the CDR3. The V end lost 0 bases, the J end lost 2 bases, and 14 bases lay between the germline ends.

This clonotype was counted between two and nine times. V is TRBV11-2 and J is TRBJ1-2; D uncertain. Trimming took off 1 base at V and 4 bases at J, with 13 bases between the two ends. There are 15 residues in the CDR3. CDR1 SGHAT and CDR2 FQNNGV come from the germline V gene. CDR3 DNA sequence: TGTGCCAGCAGCTTAGGTCGGGTGGGAAGCTATGGCTACACCTTC. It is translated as CASSLGRVGSYGYTF.

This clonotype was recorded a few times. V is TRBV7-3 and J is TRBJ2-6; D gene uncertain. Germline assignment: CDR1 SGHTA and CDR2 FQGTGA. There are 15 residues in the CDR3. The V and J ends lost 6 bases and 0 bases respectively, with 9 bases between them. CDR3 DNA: TGTGCCAGCAGTAAAGGAAGCTCTGGGGCCAACGTCCTGACTTTC. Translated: CASSKGSSGANVLTF.

This CDR3 is CASSVRGGNQPQHF. The CDR3 DNA sequence: TGTGCCAGCAGCGTTCGTGGTGGCAATCAGCCCCAGCATTTT. This chain links TRBV7-9 with TRBJ1-5; D unresolved. Germline V lookup: CDR1 SEHNR, CDR2 FQNEAQ (reference sequence). Trimming cost V 5 bases and J 2 bases, with 10 bases left between them. This CDR3 region has 14 residues.

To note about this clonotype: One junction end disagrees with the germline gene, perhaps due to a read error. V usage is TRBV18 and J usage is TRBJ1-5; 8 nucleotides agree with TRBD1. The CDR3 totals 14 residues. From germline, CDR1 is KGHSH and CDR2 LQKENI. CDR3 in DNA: TGTGCCAGCTCGCCACAGGGGGTTTATCAGCCCCAGCATTTT. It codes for CASSPQGVYQPQHF.

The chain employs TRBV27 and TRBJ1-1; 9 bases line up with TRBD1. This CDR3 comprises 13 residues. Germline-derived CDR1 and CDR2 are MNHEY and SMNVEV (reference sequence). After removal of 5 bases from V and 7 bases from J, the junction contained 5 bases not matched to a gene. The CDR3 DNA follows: TGTGCCAGCAGTCAACACAGGGGGCTTGAAGCTTTCTTT. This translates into CASSQHRGLEAFF.